Each of the 2 T cell receptor beta chains below was sequenced from the same sample in a study of blood T cell repertoires in COVID-19. Clones were read by immunoSEQ multiplex PCR, and TCRdb kept only the in-frame ones, dropping some. The data show about 190,000 clones, with around 85% seen just once and under 2.5% held by the top ten. Sequencing was done on a sample of peripheral blood. The receptors were sampled from a man in his 70s with active or convalescent COVID-19.

This chain connects TRBV19 to TRBJ1-5, with D uncertain. Germline V lookup: CDR1 LNHDA, CDR2 SQIVND (reference sequence). Between the trimmed V and J ends, which lost 2 bases and 0 bases, there was a span of 11 bases. CDR3 length equals 16 residues. Here the CDR3 reads CASSISPTSSNQPQHF. The CDR3 DNA follows: TGTGCCAGTAGTATATCACCCACTTCTAGCAATCAGCCCCAGCATTTT.

The rearrangement uses TRBV7-2 and TRBJ1-3, with unresolved D. The germline V gene has CDR1 SGHTA and CDR2 FQGNSA. The CDR3 spans 13 residues. CDR3 sequence: CGGGDPSGNTIYF. The CDR3 DNA sequence: TGTGGTGGCGGAGATCCCTCTGGAAACACCATATATTTT.